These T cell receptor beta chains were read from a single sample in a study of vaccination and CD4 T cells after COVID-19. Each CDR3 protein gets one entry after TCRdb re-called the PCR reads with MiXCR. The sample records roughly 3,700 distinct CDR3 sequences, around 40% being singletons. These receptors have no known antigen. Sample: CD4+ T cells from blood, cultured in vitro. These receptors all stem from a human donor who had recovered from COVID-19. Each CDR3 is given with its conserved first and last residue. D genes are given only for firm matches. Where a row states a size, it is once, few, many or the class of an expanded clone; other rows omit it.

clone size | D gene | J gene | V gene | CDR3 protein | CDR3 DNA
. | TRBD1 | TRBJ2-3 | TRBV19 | CASSLRSGTGSDTQYF | TGTGCCAGTAGTCTCCGATCAGGGACAGGGTCAGATACGCAGTATTTT
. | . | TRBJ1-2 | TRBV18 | CASSPPTGGGYTF | TGTGCCAGCTCACCTCCCACGGGGGGTGGCTACACCTTC
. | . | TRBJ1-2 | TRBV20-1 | CSARTPRNYGYTF | TGCAGTGCTAGAACCCCCCGGAACTATGGCTACACCTTC
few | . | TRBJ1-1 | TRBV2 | CASSVSGSTTEAFF | TGTGCCAGCAGTGTTTCGGGGTCGACCACTGAAGCTTTCTTT
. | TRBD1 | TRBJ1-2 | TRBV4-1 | CASSQDSPGQGASGYTF | TGCGCCAGCAGCCAAGATTCGCCGGGACAGGGGGCGTCTGGCTACACCTTC
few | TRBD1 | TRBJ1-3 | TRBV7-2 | CASSRQGLWGNTIYF | TGTGCCAGCAGCCGACAGGGGCTGTGGGGAAACACCATATATTTT
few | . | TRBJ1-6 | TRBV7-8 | CASSLGGGGYNSPLHF | TGTGCCAGCAGCTTGGGGGGAGGGGGCTATAATTCACCCCTCCACTTT
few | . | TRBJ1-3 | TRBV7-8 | CASSLGLTAAFTIYF | TGTGCCAGCAGCTTAGGTTTGACGGCGGCTTTCACCATATATTTT
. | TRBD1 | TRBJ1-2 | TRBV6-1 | CASSEGQDTYGYTF | TGTGCCAGCAGTGAGGGACAGGATACCTATGGCTACACCTTC
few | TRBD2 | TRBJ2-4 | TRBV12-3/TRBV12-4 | CASSREGHSVYIQYF | TGTGCCAGCAGCCGGGAGGGCCATTCGGTGTACATTCAGTACTTC
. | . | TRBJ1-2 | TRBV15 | CATSRAVNYGYTF | TGTGCCACCAGCAGAGCAGTGAACTATGGCTACACCTTC
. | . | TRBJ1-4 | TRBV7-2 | CASSLWGEKLFF | TGTGCCAGCAGCTTATGGGGTGAAAAGCTGTTTTTT
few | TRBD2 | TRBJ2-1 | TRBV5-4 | CASSHQGGLEQFF | TGTGCCAGCAGCCATCAGGGAGGGCTTGAGCAGTTCTTC
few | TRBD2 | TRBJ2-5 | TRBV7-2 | CASSLVLAGEWETQYF | TGTGCCAGCAGCTTAGTACTAGCGGGAGAGTGGGAGACCCAGTACTTC
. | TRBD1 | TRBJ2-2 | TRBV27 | CASRNRGYTGELFF | TGTGCCAGCAGAAACAGGGGATACACCGGGGAGCTGTTTTTT
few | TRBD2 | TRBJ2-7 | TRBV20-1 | CSATGTRTYEQYF | TGCAGTGCTACCGGGACTAGGACCTACGAGCAGTACTTC
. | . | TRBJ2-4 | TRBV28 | CASSLLDAGENIQYF | TGTGCCAGCAGTTTACTAGATGCCGGGGAAAACATTCAGTACTTC
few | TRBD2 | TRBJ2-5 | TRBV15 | CATSRGLAGRETQYF | TGTGCCACCAGCCGGGGACTAGCGGGTCGAGAGACCCAGTACTTC
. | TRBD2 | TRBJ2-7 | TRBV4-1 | CASSQGLTSVAYEQYF | TGCGCCAGCAGCCAAGGTCTGACTAGCGTCGCCTACGAGCAGTACTTC
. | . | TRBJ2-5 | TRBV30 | CAWSVRGVEETQYF | TGTGCCTGGAGTGTAAGAGGGGTTGAGGAGACCCAGTACTTC
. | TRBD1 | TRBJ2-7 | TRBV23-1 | CASSTGQGVYEQYF | TGCGCCAGCAGTACCGGACAGGGCGTCTACGAGCAGTACTTC
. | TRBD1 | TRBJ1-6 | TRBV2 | CASSDSPGQGSPLHF | TGTGCCAGCAGCGATTCCCCGGGACAGGGTTCACCCCTCCACTTT
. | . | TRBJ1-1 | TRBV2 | CASSQNTEAFF | TGTGCCAGCTCCCAGAACACTGAAGCTTTCTTT
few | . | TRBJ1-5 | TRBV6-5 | CASSYPKRTSASGNQPQHF | TGTGCCAGCAGTTACCCCAAAAGGACATCGGCCAGCGGCAATCAGCCCCAGCATTTT
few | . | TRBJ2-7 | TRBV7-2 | CASSLRTEAYEQYF | TGTGCCAGCAGCTTGCGGACCGAAGCCTACGAGCAGTACTTC
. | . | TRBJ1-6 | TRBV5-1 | CASSTQGLANSPLHF | TGCGCCAGCAGTACACAGGGTTTGGCTAATTCACCCCTCCACTTT
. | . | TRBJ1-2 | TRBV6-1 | CASSPSLPRGWAGYGYTF | TGTGCCAGCAGCCCCAGTCTTCCCAGGGGCTGGGCGGGTTATGGCTACACCTTC
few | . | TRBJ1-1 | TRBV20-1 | CSAAGHLNTEAFF | TGCAGTGCAGCAGGACACTTGAACACTGAAGCTTTCTTT
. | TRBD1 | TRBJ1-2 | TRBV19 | CASSASFRDRALYGYTF | TGTGCCAGTAGTGCTTCATTCCGGGACAGGGCTTTATATGGCTACACCTTC